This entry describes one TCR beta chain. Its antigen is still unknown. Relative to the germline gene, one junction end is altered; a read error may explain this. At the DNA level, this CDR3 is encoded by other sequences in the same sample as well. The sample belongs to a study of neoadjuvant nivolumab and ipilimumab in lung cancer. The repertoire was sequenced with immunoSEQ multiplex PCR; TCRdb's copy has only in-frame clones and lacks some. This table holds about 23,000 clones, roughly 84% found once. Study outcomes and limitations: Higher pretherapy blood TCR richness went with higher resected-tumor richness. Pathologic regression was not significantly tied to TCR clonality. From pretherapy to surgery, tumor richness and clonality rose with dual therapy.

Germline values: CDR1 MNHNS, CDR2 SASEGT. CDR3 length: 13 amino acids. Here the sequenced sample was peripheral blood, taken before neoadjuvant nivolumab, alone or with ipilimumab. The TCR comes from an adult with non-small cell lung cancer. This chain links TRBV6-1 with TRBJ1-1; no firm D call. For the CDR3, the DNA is TGTGCCAGCAGTGAATTACGCAGGTCTGAAGCCTTCTTT. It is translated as CASSELRRSEAFF.